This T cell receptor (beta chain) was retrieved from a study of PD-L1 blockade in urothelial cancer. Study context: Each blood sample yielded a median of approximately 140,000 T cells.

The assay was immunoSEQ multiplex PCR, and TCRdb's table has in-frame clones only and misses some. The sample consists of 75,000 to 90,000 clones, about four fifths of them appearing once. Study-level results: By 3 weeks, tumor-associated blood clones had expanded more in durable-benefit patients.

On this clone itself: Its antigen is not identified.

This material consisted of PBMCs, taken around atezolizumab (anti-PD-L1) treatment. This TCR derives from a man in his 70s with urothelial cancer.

The CDR3 loop is CASSAGLGEQYF. The CDR3 DNA reads TGTGCCAGCAGTGCCGGACTGGGCGAGCAGTACTTC. The chain carries TRBV2 and TRBJ2-7; D is perhaps TRBD2 (5 bases). Germline V gene sequence: CDR1 SNHLY, CDR2 FYNNEI. V shed 4 bases and J shed 6 bases, with 10 bases lying between them. The CDR3 is 12 amino acids.